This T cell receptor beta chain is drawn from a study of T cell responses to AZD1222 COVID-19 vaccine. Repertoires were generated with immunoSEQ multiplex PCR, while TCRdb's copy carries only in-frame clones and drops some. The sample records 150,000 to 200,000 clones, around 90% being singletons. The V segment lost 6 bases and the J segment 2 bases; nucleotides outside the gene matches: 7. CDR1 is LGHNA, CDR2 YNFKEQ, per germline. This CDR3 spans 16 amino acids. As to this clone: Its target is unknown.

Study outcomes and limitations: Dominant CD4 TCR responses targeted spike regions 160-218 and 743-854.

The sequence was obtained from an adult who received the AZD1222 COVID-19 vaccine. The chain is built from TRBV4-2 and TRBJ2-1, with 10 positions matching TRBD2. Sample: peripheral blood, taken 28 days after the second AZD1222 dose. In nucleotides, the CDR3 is TGTGCCAGCAGGCATGCCGGGACTAGCGCCTACAATGAGCAGTTCTTC. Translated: CASRHAGTSAYNEQFF.